The present entry profiles one T cell receptor (beta chain) with its context. Only a few counts were recorded for this clonotype. It lacks a known antigen. Base-call qualities are not available, and no considerably larger clone is one nucleotide away. This sample stems from a study of patients and donors after allogeneic stem cell transplantation (dated by TCRdb to 2020 to 2022). Libraries were made using RT-PCR. The sequencer was a NextSeq 550. The public reads were quality trimmed at Q25 with fastp and then assembled into clones with MiXCR by TCRdb, keeping productive beta chains. Each CDR3 protein appears once, grouped with its most common genes and DNA. The sample records roughly 940,000 distinct CDR3 sequences, roughly 18% of which are singletons. Roughly 6.4% of the sample goes to the ten largest clones. CDR1 SEHNR and CDR2 FQNEAQ were looked up in the germline V gene (reference sequence). Trimming takes 3 bases from V and 2 bases from J, and the germline ends sit 13 bases apart. The CDR3 runs 15 residues from the cysteine to the phenylalanine. The only DNA kept is the CDR3, 45 bases in frame from the first base.

The sample consisted of blood, either unsorted or a sorted T cell fraction (not recorded which). Recombination joined TRBV7-9 with TRBJ1-1; the D segment cannot be called with confidence. The receptor's source is a human donor who was either an allogeneic HSCT recipient or a stem cell or donor lymphocyte infusion donor (not recorded which). It is not recorded whose cells these are; they may come from a transplant donor. CDR3 region: CASSLSGLANTEAFF. Read as DNA, the sequence is TGTGCCAGCAGCTTGTCCGGGTTGGCTAACACTGAAGCTTTCTTT.